The table lists the clone carrying this T cell receptor beta chain with a count of one. The V gene end was trimmed by 3 bases and the J gene end by 4 bases; junction bases not matched to a gene: 3. This CDR3 has 15 amino acids. Germline V gene data show CDR1 as KGHSH and CDR2 as LQKENI. Clones were sequenced by immunoSEQ multiplex PCR, and TCRdb holds only the in-frame ones, with some missing. The sample yields about 87,000 clones, around 84% seen once. The sample originates from a study of PD-L1 blockade in urothelial cancer. On the study more broadly: Blood analysis was done at 3 weeks (second dose) and 6 weeks after treatment began.

The time point denotes: pretreatment peripheral blood. The specimen comprised PBMCs, sampled around atezolizumab (anti-PD-L1) treatment. This TCR was recovered from a man aged 55 to 70 with urothelial cancer. The chain uses TRBV18 and TRBJ2-1, with 10 positions matching TRBD1. The CDR3 loop is CASSPRQGAYNEQFF. The CDR3 DNA follows: TGTGCCAGCTCACCGAGACAGGGGGCTTACAATGAGCAGTTCTTC.